Listed below are T cell receptor beta chains from one sample, sequenced in a study of CD8 T cells in ankylosing spondylitis. MiXCR was run by TCRdb on the 5' RACE reads, yielding one entry per CDR3 protein. Of some 140,000 distinct CDR3 sequences detected, just under 7.5% appear once; the ten largest clones hold roughly an eighth. The sample taken for sequencing was blood, either unsorted or a sorted T cell fraction (not recorded which). The receptors derive from a female donor with ankylosing spondylitis or in good health (not recorded which). CDR3s include the opening cysteine and the closing phenylalanine or tryptophan. The order of the fields is clone size, D gene, J gene, V gene, CDR3 protein, CDR3 DNA. D genes are given only for firm matches. Rows may omit the clone size; those that give it use once, few, many or a size class.

few	TRBD1	TRBJ1-5	TRBV29-1	CSVDGTGVSRNQPQHF	TGCAGCGTTGACGGGACAGGGGTTTCTCGCAATCAGCCCCAGCATTTT
many	TRBD2	TRBJ2-1	TRBV6-5	CASSSASGVGEQFF	TGTGCCAGCAGTTCCGCTAGCGGGGTCGGGGAGCAGTTCTTC
many	NA	TRBJ2-3	TRBV15	CATSRDRLDTQYF	TGTGCCACCAGCAGAGATCGTTTAGATACGCAGTATTTT
many	TRBD1	TRBJ2-3	TRBV9	CASSIQGADTQYF	TGTGCCAGCAGCATACAGGGGGCAGATACGCAGTATTTT
NA	TRBD1	TRBJ2-5	TRBV7-9	CASSLGTGSGTQYF	TGTGCCAGCAGCTTGGGGACAGGGAGCGGGACCCAGTACTTC
many	NA	TRBJ2-5	TRBV5-1	CASSFGRSGTTYQETQYF	TGCGCCAGCAGCTTTGGCCGGTCTGGGACAACGTACCAAGAGACCCAGTACTTC
many	TRBD2	TRBJ2-1	TRBV7-3	CASSLLSSGGADEQFF	TGTGCCAGCAGCTTACTCTCTAGCGGGGGGGCCGATGAGCAGTTCTTC
few	TRBD1	TRBJ2-1	TRBV7-2	CASSSQQGNEQFF	TGTGCCAGCAGCTCTCAACAGGGGAATGAGCAGTTCTTC
many	NA	TRBJ1-2	TRBV7-2	CASSLAWGWGYGYTF	TGTGCCAGCAGCTTAGCGTGGGGTTGGGGCTATGGCTACACCTTC
NA	TRBD1	TRBJ2-3	TRBV29-1	CSVEGTGGPDTQYF	TGCAGCGTTGAGGGGACAGGGGGGCCAGATACGCAGTATTTT
many	TRBD1	TRBJ2-5	TRBV11-1	CASSLTGGLKTQYF	TGTGCCAGCAGCTTGACAGGGGGCTTAAAGACCCAGTACTTC
many	TRBD1	TRBJ2-7	TRBV12-3/TRBV12-4	CASRGMAGGIYEQYF	TGTGCCAGCAGGGGTATGGCAGGGGGTATCTACGAGCAGTACTTC
few	NA	TRBJ2-3	TRBV2	CASSPGHFGTDTQYF	TGTGCCAGCAGCCCGGGACACTTTGGCACAGATACGCAGTATTTT
many	NA	TRBJ2-7	TRBV5-4	CASSFEGTSYEQYF	TGTGCCAGCAGCTTTGAGGGAACAAGCTACGAGCAGTACTTC
many	NA	TRBJ2-2	TRBV5-1	CASSPGAGELFF	TGCGCCAGCAGCCCGGGGGCCGGGGAGCTGTTTTTT
many	NA	TRBJ2-1	TRBV7-2	CASSLAPTTDEQFF	TGTGCCAGCAGCTTAGCCCCTACGACGGATGAGCAGTTCTTC
many	TRBD1	TRBJ2-2	TRBV5-6	CASSLRAGGIRGELFF	TGTGCCAGCAGCTTGAGGGCAGGGGGCATCCGCGGGGAGCTGTTTTTT
many	NA	TRBJ2-7	TRBV6-1	CASSEDPAAYEQYF	TGTGCCAGCAGTGAAGACCCAGCAGCCTACGAGCAGTACTTC
NA	NA	TRBJ2-2	TRBV3-1	CASSQVPAGELLF	TGTGCCAGCAGCCAAGTTCCAGCCGGGGAGCTGCTTTTT
many	NA	TRBJ2-3	TRBV29-1	CSVEGSETDTQYF	TGCAGCGTTGAAGGTAGTGAGACGGATACGCAGTATTTT
many	NA	TRBJ1-4	TRBV4-1	CASSHLTGPNEKLFF	TGCGCCAGCAGCCACCTCACAGGACCTAATGAAAAACTGTTTTTT
many	TRBD1	TRBJ1-2	TRBV5-1	CASSLERQGRDGYTF	TGCGCCAGCAGCTTGGAGCGACAGGGAAGGGATGGCTACACCTTC
many	NA	TRBJ1-2	TRBV5-5	CASSLFRDPSYYGYTF	TGTGCCAGCAGCTTGTTCCGGGACCCCAGTTACTATGGCTACACCTTC
many	TRBD1	TRBJ1-5	TRBV7-8	CASSWDRGNQPQHF	TGTGCCAGCAGCTGGGACAGGGGGAATCAGCCCCAGCATTTT
many	NA	TRBJ1-4	TRBV15	CATSPGERANEKLFF	TGTGCCACCAGCCCGGGAGAGAGAGCTAATGAAAAACTGTTTTTT
many	NA	TRBJ1-4	TRBV15	CATSRDGVVQINEKLFF	TGTGCCACCAGCAGAGATGGGGTTGTGCAGATTAATGAAAAACTGTTTTTT
few	NA	TRBJ2-2	TRBV7-7	CASSLEGATGELFF	TGTGCTAGCAGCTTAGAAGGAGCCACCGGGGAGCTGTTTTTT